These T cell receptor beta chains were read from a single sample in a study of esophageal squamous cell carcinoma under preoperative chemotherapy. TCRdb reprocessed the PCR reads with MiXCR, giving one entry per CDR3 protein. The table shows approximately 30,000 distinct CDR3 sequences, with under 55% occurring only once. Specimen collection occurred from a patient given preoperative chemotherapy. The receptor source for this set is a human donor with esophageal squamous cell carcinoma. The donor label of this sample is uncertain. Both conserved end residues are part of each CDR3. A D gene is named only where the DNA matches it firmly. Only part of the rows carry a size: once, few, many, or a class if the clone is expanded.

d_gene: .; len: 13; j_gene: TRBJ2-7; abundance: .; v_gene: TRBV12-3/TRBV12-4; CDR3nt: TGTGCCAGCAGTGATGACGGACCTCATGAGCAGTACTTC; CDR3aa: CASSDDGPHEQYF
d_gene: .; len: 15; j_gene: TRBJ2-3; abundance: .; v_gene: TRBV11-3; CDR3nt: TGTGCCAGCAGCTCGAAGGCTGTGAGCACCGATACGCAGTATTTT; CDR3aa: CASSSKAVSTDTQYF
d_gene: .; len: 13; j_gene: TRBJ2-1; abundance: .; v_gene: TRBV7-6; CDR3nt: TGTGCCAGCAGCTCCCCGCCCCGGGGAGAGCAGTTCTTC; CDR3aa: CASSSPPRGEQFF
d_gene: TRBD1; len: 14; j_gene: TRBJ2-3; abundance: few; v_gene: TRBV18; CDR3nt: TGTGCCAGCTCACCAAGGGACAGGGAAGGGACGCAGTATTTT; CDR3aa: CASSPRDREGTQYF
d_gene: TRBD2; len: 15; j_gene: TRBJ2-1; abundance: .; v_gene: TRBV12-3/TRBV12-4; CDR3nt: TGTGCCAGCTCACTGGGAGGGGCAACCTACAATGAGCAGTTCTTC; CDR3aa: CASSLGGATYNEQFF
d_gene: .; len: 11; j_gene: TRBJ2-1; abundance: .; v_gene: TRBV19; CDR3nt: TGTGCCAGTGCCCTGGGCAATGAGCAGTTCTTC; CDR3aa: CASALGNEQFF
d_gene: .; len: 19; j_gene: TRBJ2-5; abundance: few; v_gene: TRBV7-6; CDR3nt: TGTGCCAGCAGCTTGGATCCGCCCATCCCCGGCCGTGACCAAGAGACCCAGTACTTC; CDR3aa: CASSLDPPIPGRDQETQYF
d_gene: TRBD1; len: 15; j_gene: TRBJ2-5; abundance: .; v_gene: TRBV19; CDR3nt: TGTGCCAGTAGTGCCGGGACAGGGGCCCAAGAGACCCAGTACTTC; CDR3aa: CASSAGTGAQETQYF
d_gene: .; len: 16; j_gene: TRBJ2-5; abundance: once; v_gene: TRBV7-2; CDR3nt: TGTGCCAGCAGCCCACTCGGAGGCAGAGACACAGATACCCAGTACTTT; CDR3aa: CASSPLGGRDTDTQYF
d_gene: .; len: 15; j_gene: TRBJ2-3; abundance: .; v_gene: TRBV27; CDR3nt: TGTGCCAGCAGTTTAACCCAGGTACCCACAGATACGCAGTATTTT; CDR3aa: CASSLTQVPTDTQYF
d_gene: .; len: 14; j_gene: TRBJ2-1; abundance: .; v_gene: TRBV5-4; CDR3nt: TGTGCCAGCAGCTTTGGAGGGAAGGGGGGGGAGCAGTTCTTC; CDR3aa: CASSFGGKGGEQFF
d_gene: TRBD2; len: 17; j_gene: TRBJ2-7; abundance: many; v_gene: TRBV27; CDR3nt: TGTGCCAGCAGTTTCCCCCAACTAGCGGGAGGGAGCAATGAGCAGTACTTC; CDR3aa: CASSFPQLAGGSNEQYF
d_gene: .; len: 13; j_gene: TRBJ2-3; abundance: few; v_gene: TRBV18; CDR3nt: TGTGCCAGCTCAAAGGTGGGCACAGATACGCAGTATTTT; CDR3aa: CASSKVGTDTQYF
d_gene: .; len: 16; j_gene: TRBJ2-3; abundance: .; v_gene: TRBV7-2; CDR3nt: TGTGCCAGCAGGGCACTGGGGGGGCGTGACCCAGAGACGCAGTATTTC; CDR3aa: CASRALGGRDPETQYF
d_gene: TRBD1; len: 14; j_gene: TRBJ1-2; abundance: .; v_gene: TRBV5-4; CDR3nt: TGTGCCAGCAGCTTGGTCGGACAGGGCTATGGCTACACCTTC; CDR3aa: CASSLVGQGYGYTF
d_gene: .; len: 13; j_gene: TRBJ2-1; abundance: .; v_gene: TRBV6-1; CDR3nt: TGTGCCAGCCGTATAGACAGCTCCTACGAGCAGTTCTTC; CDR3aa: CASRIDSSYEQFF
d_gene: .; len: 16; j_gene: TRBJ2-6; abundance: .; v_gene: TRBV7-9; CDR3nt: TGTGCCAGCAGCTTATTAATAGGCTCTGGGGCCAACGTCCTGACTTTC; CDR3aa: CASSLLIGSGANVLTF
d_gene: TRBD2; len: 14; j_gene: TRBJ2-1; abundance: few; v_gene: TRBV7-2; CDR3nt: TGTGCCAGCAGCTTTAAGAGCGGGGGCGGTGAGCAGTTCTTC; CDR3aa: CASSFKSGGGEQFF
d_gene: .; len: 17; j_gene: TRBJ2-4; abundance: .; v_gene: TRBV7-3; CDR3nt: TGTGCCAGCAGCTTGGTACCCGCGGGCCGGATCCAAGAGATTCAGTACTTC; CDR3aa: CASSLVPAGRIQEIQYF
d_gene: .; len: 14; j_gene: TRBJ2-3; abundance: .; v_gene: TRBV7-8; CDR3nt: TGTGCCAGCAGCTTAAGGTCTAGCCCAAAGACGCAGTATTTC; CDR3aa: CASSLRSSPKTQYF
d_gene: .; len: 14; j_gene: TRBJ2-1; abundance: .; v_gene: TRBV20-1; CDR3nt: TGCAGTGCTAGGAAGGGTAGCTCCTACAATGAGCAGTTCTTC; CDR3aa: CSARKGSSYNEQFF
d_gene: .; len: 13; j_gene: TRBJ2-1; abundance: .; v_gene: TRBV7-7; CDR3nt: TGTGCCAGCAGCTTAACCGGAAACAATGAGCAGTTCTTC; CDR3aa: CASSLTGNNEQFF
d_gene: TRBD2; len: 15; j_gene: TRBJ2-7; abundance: many; v_gene: TRBV10-3; CDR3nt: TGTGCCATCAGTGAGTCGTTGGGACTAGAATACGAGCAGTACTTC; CDR3aa: CAISESLGLEYEQYF
d_gene: TRBD2; len: 15; j_gene: TRBJ2-1; abundance: few; v_gene: TRBV20-1; CDR3nt: TGCAGTGCTAGAGATCGCAGGACTAGCCTCGATGAGCAGTTCTTC; CDR3aa: CSARDRRTSLDEQFF
d_gene: .; len: 15; j_gene: TRBJ2-7; abundance: .; v_gene: TRBV7-9; CDR3nt: TGTGCCAGCAGCTTAGAGGCGGGCTGGATCCACGAGCAGTACTTC; CDR3aa: CASSLEAGWIHEQYF
d_gene: TRBD2; len: 16; j_gene: TRBJ2-5; abundance: .; v_gene: TRBV7-2; CDR3nt: TGTGCCAGCAGCTCTGGGCGGGGGGCCCCTCGGGACGCCCAGACCTTC; CDR3aa: CASSSGRGAPRDAQTF
d_gene: TRBD2; len: 12; j_gene: TRBJ2-7; abundance: many; v_gene: TRBV6-1; CDR3nt: TGTGCCGCCACACTTAGCGGGTACGAGCAGTACTTC; CDR3aa: CAATLSGYEQYF
d_gene: .; len: 15; j_gene: TRBJ2-3; abundance: many; v_gene: TRBV6-5; CDR3nt: TGTGCCAGCACCAAGAGGAGGGGTCTCACAGATACGCAGTATTTT; CDR3aa: CASTKRRGLTDTQYF
d_gene: TRBD1; len: 18; j_gene: TRBJ1-4; abundance: .; v_gene: TRBV4-1; CDR3nt: TGCGCCAGCAGCCGTCGACCGGGACAGGGAGCAGGCGGTGAAAAACTGTTTTTT; CDR3aa: CASSRRPGQGAGGEKLFF
d_gene: .; len: 15; j_gene: TRBJ2-7; abundance: few; v_gene: TRBV27; CDR3nt: TGTGCCAGCAGTTTCTTAAGGACCGATGGCTACGAGCAGTACTTC; CDR3aa: CASSFLRTDGYEQYF
d_gene: TRBD2; len: 15; j_gene: TRBJ2-4; abundance: many; v_gene: TRBV10-2; CDR3nt: TGCGCCAGCAGTGGACTAGCGGGAGCCAAAAACATTCAGTACTTC; CDR3aa: CASSGLAGAKNIQYF
d_gene: TRBD2; len: 15; j_gene: TRBJ2-3; abundance: .; v_gene: TRBV11-2; CDR3nt: TGTGGCGGGGGCTTAGGGGGGCGGGAGGCAGATACGCAGTATTTC; CDR3aa: CGGGLGGREADTQYF
d_gene: TRBD2; len: 15; j_gene: TRBJ2-1; abundance: .; v_gene: TRBV6-1; CDR3nt: TGTGCCAGCAGACCTAGCGGGAGGAACTACAATGAGCAGTTCTTC; CDR3aa: CASRPSGRNYNEQFF
d_gene: .; len: 17; j_gene: TRBJ2-5; abundance: .; v_gene: TRBV7-3; CDR3nt: TGTGCCAGCAGCTTCATACCGGCGGGCGGGATCCAAGAGACCCAGTACTTC; CDR3aa: CASSFIPAGGIQETQYF
d_gene: TRBD2; len: 18; j_gene: TRBJ2-1; abundance: .; v_gene: TRBV27; CDR3nt: TGTGCCAGCAGTTTATCCTGGACTAGCGGGAGGACTTACAATGAGCAGTTCTTC; CDR3aa: CASSLSWTSGRTYNEQFF
d_gene: .; len: 14; j_gene: TRBJ2-7; abundance: .; v_gene: TRBV5-8; CDR3nt: TGTGCCACCGGCCAGGGACGGCAGAGTAAGAAGCAGTACTTC; CDR3aa: CATGQGRQSKKQYF
d_gene: .; len: 15; j_gene: TRBJ2-6; abundance: .; v_gene: TRBV6-4; CDR3nt: TGTGCCAGCAGTGACTGGAGCTCTGGGGCCAACGTCCTGACTTTC; CDR3aa: CASSDWSSGANVLTF
d_gene: .; len: 15; j_gene: TRBJ1-2; abundance: many; v_gene: TRBV6-5; CDR3nt: TGTGCCAGCAGTTACGATCGAGACAGCCGGGTTGGCTACACCTTC; CDR3aa: CASSYDRDSRVGYTF
d_gene: .; len: 14; j_gene: TRBJ2-3; abundance: .; v_gene: TRBV23-1; CDR3nt: TGCGCCAGCAGTCTGAGTCTTTTCACAGATACGCAGTATTTT; CDR3aa: CASSLSLFTDTQYF
d_gene: .; len: 16; j_gene: TRBJ2-5; abundance: .; v_gene: TRBV7-9; CDR3nt: TGTGCCAGCAGGGGACTTCGGCGGCGGGACCCAGATACCCAGTATTTC; CDR3aa: CASRGLRRRDPDTQYF
d_gene: .; len: 12; j_gene: TRBJ2-3; abundance: .; v_gene: TRBV7-8; CDR3nt: TGTGCCAGCAGCTTAGCCAAAAACATGCAGTATTTT; CDR3aa: CASSLAKNMQYF